This TCR beta chain derives from a study of CD8 T cells in Susac syndrome. Sequencing targeted TCR beta in T cells from blood (CD8+ and CD4+). The multiple sclerosis controls, all treatment-naive patients, had relapsing-remitting disease that was stable or active. TEMRA cells were enriched by FACS, while CD8+ and CD4+ T cells were obtained through a negative isolation that was performed magnetically. RNA in amounts of roughly 0.5 to 1 ug was reverse transcribed with random hexamers. Amplification of TCR beta CDR3 used immunoSEQ multiplex PCR across 54 Vbeta and 13 Jbeta. In TCRdb, the immunoSEQ multiplex PCR reads were re-called with MiXCR into one record per CDR3 protein. Found here are around 120,000 distinct CDR3 sequences, 94% of them singletons; the top ten hold 0.1% to 0.15%. Germline V gene data show CDR1 as MNHNY and CDR2 as SVGAGI (reference sequence). The CDR3 is 14 amino acids. V was clipped by 7 bases and J by 4 bases; unmatched bases: 9.

Input material: CD4+ T cells from PBMCs. The clonotype originates from a human donor with multiple sclerosis. The chain employs TRBV6-6 and TRBJ1-2; 7 bases align to TRBD1. The CDR3 loop reads CASTNRGAGYGYTF. CDR3 DNA sequence: TGTGCCAGCACGAACAGGGGTGCGGGCTATGGCTACACCTTC.